This is a list of T cell receptor beta chains from one sample in a study of OX40 agonist ivuxolimab in advanced cancers. The table came from immunoSEQ multiplex PCR; TCRdb's copy has only in-frame clones and leaves some out. The sample has approximately 45,000 clones, 88% seen once. The specimen comprised CD4+ or CD8+ T cells sorted from blood, sampled in a trial of the OX40 agonist ivuxolimab. These receptors all stem from an adult with an advanced solid tumor such as melanoma, head and neck, liver or kidney cancer. Each CDR3 is given with its conserved first and last residue. Each record gives: D gene, clone size, V gene, J gene, CDR3 protein, CDR3 DNA. A D gene is named only where the DNA matches it firmly. Clone size is given for some rows only: seen once, a few or many times, or a class if the clone is expanded.

D gene: -; clone size: -; V gene: TRBV9; J gene: TRBJ2-5; CDR3 protein: CASSVEGGPPQETQYF; CDR3 DNA: TGTGCCAGCAGCGTAGAAGGAGGCCCCCCCCAAGAGACCCAGTACTTC
D gene: -; clone size: -; V gene: TRBV5-8; J gene: TRBJ1-5; CDR3 protein: CASSSGRGQPQHF; CDR3 DNA: TGTGCCAGCAGCTCCGGCCGGGGTCAGCCCCAGCATTTT
D gene: -; clone size: -; V gene: TRBV7-3; J gene: TRBJ1-1; CDR3 protein: CASSPRGGDNTEAFF; CDR3 DNA: TGTGCCAGCAGCCCCCGGGGCGGGGATAACACTGAAGCTTTCTTT
D gene: -; clone size: -; V gene: TRBV18; J gene: TRBJ2-7; CDR3 protein: CASSVGTTSYEQYF; CDR3 DNA: TGTGCCAGCTCAGTGGGGACAACCTCCTACGAGCAGTACTTC
D gene: -; clone size: -; V gene: TRBV27; J gene: TRBJ1-5; CDR3 protein: CASSLRQGTQPQHF; CDR3 DNA: TGTGCCAGCAGTTTAAGGCAGGGCACTCAGCCCCAGCATTTT
D gene: -; clone size: -; V gene: TRBV9; J gene: TRBJ1-3; CDR3 protein: CASSVEAGSGNTIYF; CDR3 DNA: TGTGCCAGCAGCGTAGAGGCAGGGTCAGGAAACACCATATATTTT
D gene: TRBD1; clone size: -; V gene: TRBV6-5; J gene: TRBJ1-1; CDR3 protein: CASSYGSGGGNTEAFF; CDR3 DNA: TGTGCCAGCAGTTACGGGTCAGGGGGCGGGAACACTGAAGCTTTCTTT
D gene: -; clone size: -; V gene: TRBV6-5; J gene: TRBJ2-5; CDR3 protein: CASSPGGSWGETQYF; CDR3 DNA: TGTGCCAGCAGCCCTGGGGGGTCCTGGGGGGAGACCCAGTACTTC
D gene: TRBD1; clone size: -; V gene: TRBV2; J gene: TRBJ1-2; CDR3 protein: CASSEGDRGTLTF; CDR3 DNA: TGTGCCAGCAGTGAAGGGGACAGGGGGACTCTAACCTTC
D gene: TRBD1; clone size: -; V gene: TRBV7-8; J gene: TRBJ1-5; CDR3 protein: CASSSGTVNQPQHF; CDR3 DNA: TGTGCCAGCAGCTCCGGGACAGTCAATCAGCCCCAGCATTTT
D gene: TRBD2; clone size: -; V gene: TRBV5-6; J gene: TRBJ2-7; CDR3 protein: CASSSLTASGGAYEQYF; CDR3 DNA: TGTGCCAGCAGCTCCCTCACGGCTAGCGGGGGGGCCTACGAGCAGTACTTC
D gene: -; clone size: -; V gene: TRBV5-6; J gene: TRBJ1-5; CDR3 protein: CASSLGDQPQHF; CDR3 DNA: TGTGCCAGCAGCTTGGGCGATCAGCCCCAGCATTTT
D gene: TRBD1; clone size: -; V gene: TRBV5-4; J gene: TRBJ1-2; CDR3 protein: CASSLVPGQGGDGYTF; CDR3 DNA: TGTGCCAGCAGCTTGGTGCCGGGACAGGGTGGCGATGGCTACACCTTC
D gene: TRBD1; clone size: -; V gene: TRBV4-2; J gene: TRBJ1-2; CDR3 protein: CASSQGETGSSGYTF; CDR3 DNA: TGTGCCAGCAGCCAAGGAGAGACAGGGTCTTCTGGCTACACCTTC
D gene: -; clone size: -; V gene: TRBV7-9; J gene: TRBJ1-5; CDR3 protein: CASANPNQPQHF; CDR3 DNA: TGTGCCAGTGCTAATCCCAATCAGCCCCAGCATTTT
D gene: -; clone size: -; V gene: TRBV27; J gene: TRBJ2-2; CDR3 protein: CASSLNTGELFF; CDR3 DNA: TGTGCCAGCAGTCTGAACACCGGGGAGCTGTTTTTT
D gene: -; clone size: -; V gene: TRBV6-1; J gene: TRBJ1-3; CDR3 protein: CASSEAGDHGLGNTIYF; CDR3 DNA: TGTGCCAGCAGTGAAGCCGGCGATCATGGCCTCGGAAACACCATATATTTT
D gene: -; clone size: -; V gene: TRBV29-1; J gene: TRBJ1-1; CDR3 protein: CSFLDLNGPEAFF; CDR3 DNA: TGCAGCTTCCTGGACCTAAACGGGCCTGAAGCTTTCTTT
D gene: -; clone size: -; V gene: TRBV5-4; J gene: TRBJ1-2; CDR3 protein: CASSLGTSNYGYTF; CDR3 DNA: TGTGCCAGCAGCTTAGGGACGTCTAACTATGGCTACACCTTC
D gene: -; clone size: -; V gene: TRBV9; J gene: TRBJ1-1; CDR3 protein: CASNRGLNTEAFF; CDR3 DNA: TGTGCCAGCAATCGGGGCTTGAACACTGAAGCTTTCTTT
D gene: -; clone size: -; V gene: TRBV19; J gene: TRBJ1-1; CDR3 protein: CASSIQGNTEAFF; CDR3 DNA: TGTGCCAGTAGTATCCAGGGGAACACTGAAGCTTTCTTT
D gene: TRBD1; clone size: -; V gene: TRBV11-2; J gene: TRBJ1-6; CDR3 protein: CASSLPGQDNSPLHF; CDR3 DNA: TGTGCCAGCAGCTTACCGGGACAGGATAATTCACCCCTCCACTTT
D gene: -; clone size: -; V gene: TRBV11-3; J gene: TRBJ2-3; CDR3 protein: CASSVGGAGTQYF; CDR3 DNA: TGTGCCAGCAGCGTCGGGGGCGCTGGTACGCAGTATTTT
D gene: -; clone size: -; V gene: TRBV6-5; J gene: TRBJ1-1; CDR3 protein: CASSWGTGAEAFF; CDR3 DNA: TGTGCCAGCAGTTGGGGGACGGGGGCTGAAGCTTTCTTT
D gene: TRBD1; clone size: -; V gene: TRBV6-5; J gene: TRBJ1-4; CDR3 protein: CASSTGQTNEKLFF; CDR3 DNA: TGTGCCAGCAGTACGGGACAGACTAATGAAAAACTGTTTTTT
D gene: -; clone size: -; V gene: TRBV14; J gene: TRBJ1-2; CDR3 protein: CASSQDLGGYGYTF; CDR3 DNA: TGTGCCAGCAGCCAAGATCTTGGAGGCTATGGCTACACCTTC
D gene: TRBD1; clone size: -; V gene: TRBV9; J gene: TRBJ2-1; CDR3 protein: CASSVRRQGGLDEQFF; CDR3 DNA: TGTGCCAGCAGCGTACGGCGACAGGGGGGGTTGGATGAGCAGTTCTTC
D gene: -; clone size: -; V gene: TRBV6-1; J gene: TRBJ1-6; CDR3 protein: CASSEDGRTVNSPLHF; CDR3 DNA: TGTGCCAGCAGTGAAGACGGAAGAACAGTCAATTCACCCCTCCACTTT
D gene: -; clone size: few; V gene: TRBV10-1; J gene: TRBJ1-3; CDR3 protein: CASRVDRVPGNTIYF; CDR3 DNA: TGCGCCAGCAGGGTAGACAGAGTTCCTGGAAACACCATATATTTT